This is a list of T cell receptor beta chains from one sample in a study of blood T cell repertoires in COVID-19. The table came from immunoSEQ multiplex PCR; TCRdb's copy has only in-frame clones and leaves some out. Of roughly 150,000 clones listed, around nine tenths are singletons. What was sequenced was peripheral blood. These receptors all come from a woman in her 70s with acute or convalescent COVID-19. The CDR3 runs from the conserved cysteine through the conserved F or W.

CDR3: CASRAGHNSNQPQHF
V: TRBV6-5
J: TRBJ1-5

CDR3: CASSLSRDRVKETQYF
V: TRBV4-1
J: TRBJ2-5

CDR3: CASSTTGFTEAFF
V: TRBV27
J: TRBJ1-1

CDR3: CASSLGLTEAFF
V: TRBV7-9
J: TRBJ1-1

CDR3: CASSQGALNTEAFF
V: TRBV2
J: TRBJ1-1

CDR3: CAWRTQGAGAQYF
V: TRBV30
J: TRBJ2-5

CDR3: CAISVLQGTYEQYF
V: TRBV10-3
J: TRBJ2-7

CDR3: CASSVGVAGAQETQYF
V: TRBV9
J: TRBJ2-5

CDR3: CASSLRSWTGGTEKLFF
V: TRBV11-2
J: TRBJ1-4

CDR3: CAWSRGRTGSGANVLTF
V: TRBV30
J: TRBJ2-6

CDR3: CASSTDRGSTFF
V: TRBV6-6
J: TRBJ1-1

CDR3: CASRTTGFRNEQFF
V: TRBV6-5
J: TRBJ2-1

CDR3: CASSSPAATSGNTIYF
V: TRBV28
J: TRBJ1-3

CDR3: CAWSVGGGNQPQHF
V: TRBV30
J: TRBJ1-5

CDR3: CAWRNTGGYTF
V: TRBV30
J: TRBJ1-2

CDR3: CASSGAREGANTQYF
V: TRBV6-5
J: TRBJ2-3

CDR3: CASRLGNVGTPGPNEKLFF
V: TRBV19
J: TRBJ1-4

CDR3: CASSLKMRSSGNTIYF
V: TRBV7-2
J: TRBJ1-3

CDR3: CASSGDRDNSPLHF
V: TRBV7-9
J: TRBJ1-6

CDR3: CASSSGGSVDTQYF
V: TRBV7-3
J: TRBJ2-3

CDR3: CASSFGSGGVNEQFF
V: TRBV11-1
J: TRBJ2-1

CDR3: CASRTGGNEKLFF
V: TRBV6-5
J: TRBJ1-4

CDR3: CASSPRGQGGGNEKLFF
V: TRBV18
J: TRBJ1-4

CDR3: CASSARQGGQSEAFF
V: TRBV5-6
J: TRBJ1-1

CDR3: CASSLGAGNEKLFF
V: TRBV13
J: TRBJ1-4

CDR3: CASSTGLGVTDTQYF
V: TRBV19
J: TRBJ2-3

CDR3: CASSVLAGAQGDIQYF
V: TRBV9
J: TRBJ2-4